Presented here are 32 T cell receptor beta chains from one specimen sequenced in a study of blood T cell repertoires in COVID-19. Using immunoSEQ multiplex PCR, the repertoire was profiled, and TCRdb retains in-frame clones only, with some absent. The table records around 250,000 clones, 75% to 90% of them present only once. The sequenced sample consisted of PBMCs or T cells enriched from blood (not recorded which). These receptors all stem from a woman aged 25-40 years with acute COVID-19.

This clone has just one count. J is TRBJ2-2 and V is TRBV27, with a possible D match to TRBD1 (5 bases). Trimming shortened V by 5 bases and J by 3 bases, and 16 bases separated the two germline ends. The CDR3 runs 16 residues. In germline, CDR1 is MNHEY, CDR2 SMNVEV (reference sequence). This CDR3 reads CASSREGVGYTGELFF. The CDR3, as DNA: TGTGCCAGCAGTCGAGAAGGGGTCGGGTACACCGGGGAGCTGTTTTTT.

This clone was picked up a small number of times. The J gene is TRBJ1-5, the V gene TRBV28, with TRBD1 identical over 9 bases. This CDR3 contains 14 residues. The trim removed 3 bases at V and 6 bases at J, leaving 3 bases unmatched. Germline V gene lookup returns CDR1 MDHEN and CDR2 SYDVKM. The chain's CDR3 is CASSLVQGAQPQHF. In DNA form, the CDR3 reads TGTGCCAGCAGTTTGGTACAGGGGGCTCAGCCCCAGCATTTT.

This chain uses TRBV10-3 with TRBJ2-2, with 8 bases that match TRBD1. Unmatched junction bases numbered 9, after V lost 7 bases and J lost 5 bases. Germline loops: CDR1 ENHRY, CDR2 SYGVKD. The CDR3 consists of 15 residues. The CDR3 sequence is CAIIPDRGRTGELFF. CDR3 in DNA: TGTGCCATCATTCCCGACAGGGGAAGAACCGGGGAGCTGTTTTTT.

The sample holds one count of this clone. The chain recombines TRBV4-1 with TRBJ1-2, with 8 bases matching TRBD1. Germline V CDR1 and CDR2: MGHRA, YSYEKL. The CDR3 runs to 15 residues. Unmatched junction bases numbered 6, after V lost 2 bases and J lost 4 bases. CDR3 amino acids: CASSQIDRGGYGYTF. The CDR3 region has the DNA TGCGCCAGCAGCCAAATAGACAGGGGAGGCTATGGCTACACCTTC.

This chain connects TRBV14 to TRBJ2-7, with D perhaps matching TRBD1 (6 bases). V was shortened by 5 bases and J by 2 bases, with 13 bases between the two germline ends. The CDR3 covers 14 residues. Germline V CDR1 and CDR2: SGHDN, FVKESK. The CDR3 nucleotides read TGTGCCAGCAGCGGACAGTTCGCCCCCTACGAGCAGTACTTC. It specifies CASSGQFAPYEQYF.

The chain is built from TRBV29-1 and TRBJ2-7; D is unresolved. Germline V gene sequence: CDR1 SQVTM, CDR2 ANQGSEA. Deletions cut 4 bases from V and 0 bases from J, with 10 bases between. The CDR3 extends over 13 amino acids. CDR3 in DNA: TGCAGCGTTGTCCCCGGTTACTCCTACGAGCAGTACTTC. Translated, it gives CSVVPGYSYEQYF.

V is TRBV18 and J is TRBJ1-6; D gene uncertain. This CDR3 comprises 14 residues. V shed 3 bases and J shed 5 bases, with 8 bases lying between them. Germline CDR1 is KGHSH and CDR2 is LQKENI. This chain's CDR3 is CASSPESDNSPLHF. CDR3 nucleotide sequence: TGTGCCAGCTCACCCGAGTCGGATAATTCACCCCTCCACTTT.

The V gene is TRBV19, the J gene TRBJ1-5, with D perhaps TRBD1 (5 bases). Trimming removed 1 base from V and 0 bases from J, with 7 bases in between. The CDR3 contains 15 residues. Germline V gene lookup returns CDR1 LNHDA and CDR2 SQIVND (reference sequence). DNA for the CDR3: TGTGCCAGTAGTATAGCTCAGGGTAGCAATCAGCCCCAGCATTTT. Residues: CASSIAQGSNQPQHF. Full variable domain (rest looked up from reference TRBV19 and TRBJ1-5): DGGITQSPKYLFRKEGQNVTLSCEQNLNHDAMYWYRQDPGQGLRLIYYSQIVNDFQKGDIAEGYSVSREKKESFPLTVTSAQKNPTAFYLCASSIAQGSNQPQHFGDGTRLSIL.

CDR3 coding DNA: TGCGCCAGCAGTGAGTCTAGCGGGAGCTCCTACAATGAGCAGTTCTTC. Amino acid sequence: CASSESSGSSYNEQFF. The chain couples TRBV10-1 to TRBJ2-1; 9 bases agree with TRBD2. Germline CDR1 reads WNHNN; CDR2 reads SYGVQD (reference sequence). The V gene end was trimmed by 0 bases and the J gene end by 0 bases; junction bases not matched to a gene: 0. The CDR3 runs to 16 residues.

V and J are TRBV27 and TRBJ2-1, with a possible D match to TRBD2 (6 bases). V was cut by 3 bases and J by 6 bases, with 18 bases left in between. From germline, CDR1 is MNHEY and CDR2 SMNVEV (reference sequence). This CDR3 contains 16 residues. CDR3 residues: CASSLAREALVNEQFF. CDR3 in DNA: TGTGCCAGCAGTTTGGCCAGGGAGGCTTTAGTCAATGAGCAGTTCTTC.

The V and J genes are TRBV11-2 and TRBJ2-7; tentatively, D is TRBD2 (6 bases). Trimming shortened V by 5 bases and J by 0 bases, and 14 bases separated the two germline ends. The CDR3 has 15 amino acids. Germline loops: CDR1 SGHAT, CDR2 FQNNGV. The CDR3 DNA is TGTGCCAGCAGCCTCACTAGCTTAAGCTCCTACGAGCAGTACTTC. Protein: CASSLTSLSSYEQYF.

The chain has TRBV28 and TRBJ2-5; D ambiguous. V was pared by 6 bases and J by 1 base, with 9 bases between. The CDR3 runs 13 residues. CDR1 and CDR2 from the germline V gene are MDHEN and SYDVKM. CDR3 in DNA: TGTGCCAGCAGGGGCCCACTCCAAGAGACCCAGTACTTC. Its translation is CASRGPLQETQYF.

This sequence joins TRBV3-1 (or the pseudogene TRBV3-2) and TRBJ1-1; D might be TRBD1 (5 bases). The V gene lost 4 bases and the J gene lost 0 bases, with 9 bases spanning the gap. Per germline, CDR1 LGHDT and CDR2 YNNKEL (reference sequence). There are 14 residues in the CDR3. CDR3 sequence (DNA): TGTGCCAGCAGCCCAGGGCTAATGAACACTGAAGCTTTCTTT. Protein product: CASSPGLMNTEAFF.

The rearrangement uses TRBV27 and TRBJ2-1; 13 nucleotides align to TRBD2. With 5 bases clipped from V and 4 bases from J, the junction kept 5 bases outside the gene matches. This CDR3 region has 16 residues. In germline, CDR1 is MNHEY, CDR2 SMNVEV (reference sequence). The CDR3 region has the DNA TGTGCCAGCAGTCCGAGACTAGCGGGAGGTTACAATGAGCAGTTCTTC. Translated: CASSPRLAGGYNEQFF.

The gene calls are TRBV5-5 and TRBJ2-7, with TRBD1 matching over 8 bases. J gave up 7 bases and V 3 bases, and 6 bases lay outside the gene matches. This CDR3 comprises 13 residues. The germline gives CDR1 SGHKS, CDR2 YYEKEE (reference sequence). The CDR3 reads CASSSRDRREQYF. CDR3 nucleotides: TGTGCCAGCAGCTCCCGGGACAGGAGGGAGCAGTACTTC.

The rearrangement links TRBV9 to TRBJ2-3; 8 bases match TRBD1. The V gene's germline CDR1 is SGDLS and CDR2 YYNGEE. This CDR3 is 15 amino acids long. Unmatched junction bases numbered 4, after V lost 2 bases and J lost 2 bases. The CDR3 sequence is CASSVRTGNTDTQYF. The CDR3 DNA follows: TGTGCCAGCAGCGTTAGGACAGGGAACACAGATACGCAGTATTTT.

This rearrangement joins TRBV24-1 to TRBJ2-7, with 7 bases fitting TRBD2. CDR1 and CDR2 (germline): KGHDR, SFDVKD. The CDR3 has 16 residues. The junction had 12 bases not matched to a gene; V was cut back by 5 bases and J by 3 bases. CDR3 in DNA: TGTGCCACCAGTGGAGGCCCCCGGGCTAGCGGCTACGAGCAGTACTTC. As protein: CATSGGPRASGYEQYF.

This clone was found once. The V and J genes are TRBV27 and TRBJ1-3; 9 positions agree with TRBD1. Germline CDR1 is MNHEY and CDR2 is SMNVEV (reference sequence). J gave up 4 bases and V 5 bases, and 3 bases lay outside the gene matches. The CDR3 is 14 residues long. The CDR3 coding sequence is TGTGCCAGCAGTACGGACAGGGGAGGAAACACCATATATTTT. Protein: CASSTDRGGNTIYF.

The chain combines TRBV7-6 with TRBJ1-2; 9 nucleotides line up with TRBD1. V gave up 1 base and J gave up 1 base; unmatched junction bases: 1. CDR3 length equals 15 residues. Germline CDR1 reads SGHVS; CDR2 reads FNYEAQ. CDR3 coding DNA: TGTGCCAGCAGCTTAGGACAGGGGGTTAACTATGGCTACACCTTC. Protein product: CASSLGQGVNYGYTF.

This chain uses TRBV28 with TRBJ1-5, with a tentative D call TRBD1 (5 bases). The CDR3 consists of 19 residues. The germline gives CDR1 MDHEN, CDR2 SYDVKM. Trimming stripped 3 bases from V and 6 bases from J, with 27 bases between. CDR3 coding DNA: TGTGCCAGCAGTTTCACTCTAACGGGGGGGATCGAGCAGGGTCAGCCCCAGCATTTT. Translation: CASSFTLTGGIEQGQPQHF.

This chain joins TRBV9 and TRBJ2-4, with 9 bases that match TRBD2. The CDR3 totals 19 residues. Germline assignment: CDR1 SGDLS and CDR2 YYNGEE. V lost 2 bases and J lost 3; bases outside the gene matches: 15. The CDR3 loop reads CASSVDKREDLFFKNIQYF. The CDR3, as DNA: TGTGCCAGCAGCGTCGATAAGCGGGAGGACCTCTTTTTCAAAAACATTCAGTACTTC.

The chain recombines TRBV5-4 with TRBJ1-3; TRBD1 matches at 8 bases. Germline V gene sequence: CDR1 SGHNT, CDR2 YYREEE (reference sequence). The V gene end was trimmed by 5 bases and the J gene end by 8 bases; junction bases not matched to a gene: 3. The CDR3 consists of 12 residues. CDR3 sequence reads: CASRDRADTIYF. The CDR3 DNA follows: TGTGCCAGCAGGGACAGGGCGGACACCATATATTTT.

V and J are TRBV29-1 and TRBJ2-3; D not resolved. The CDR3 is 13 residues long. Germline assignment: CDR1 SQVTM and CDR2 ANQGSEA. V was cut by 1 base and J by 2 bases, with 7 bases left in between. The CDR3 DNA sequence: TGCAGCGTTGAAGTCTCCTTCACAGATACGCAGTATTTT. This gives the protein CSVEVSFTDTQYF.

This clone was picked up a small number of times. The chain joins TRBV6-5 to TRBJ2-3; D possibly corresponds to TRBD2 (5 bases). There are 14 residues in the CDR3. V was cut by 6 bases and J by 2 bases, with 12 bases left in between. Germline loops: CDR1 MNHEY, CDR2 SVGAGI. CDR3 coding DNA: TGTGCCAGCAGGAAAGCGGCTCTCACAGATACGCAGTATTTT. Amino acid sequence: CASRKAALTDTQYF.

The chain is built from TRBV28 and TRBJ1-5, with TRBD1 identical over 11 bases. This CDR3 has 18 amino acids. Per the germline V gene, CDR1 is MDHEN and CDR2 is SYDVKM. V trimming: 6 bases; J trimming: 4 bases; junction bases outside the gene matches: 14. CDR3 nucleotides: TGTGCCAGCAGGGACAGGGGGCGTGGGGGTCTTAAAAATCAGCCCCAGCATTTT. This translates into CASRDRGRGGLKNQPQHF.

V usage is TRBV21-1 and J usage is TRBJ1-2; the table's TRBD1 call for D was not verified on the DNA. TRBV21-1 is assigned pseudogene status. This CDR3 has 13 residues. Here the CDR3 DNA reads TGTGCCAGCAGAAAACAGGGCGGCTATGGCTACACCTTC. Translation gives CASRKQGGYGYTF.

The chain couples TRBV5-6 to TRBJ1-2, with D possibly being TRBD1 (5 bases). V lost 2 bases and J 4 bases, leaving 21 bases between the germline ends. This CDR3 is 17 amino acids long. CDR1 is SGHDT and CDR2 is YYEEEE in the germline V gene. CDR3 sequence reads: CASSFVGLRGAGYGYTF. CDR3 sequence (DNA): TGTGCCAGCAGCTTTGTCGGATTGCGGGGCGCCGGCTATGGCTACACCTTC.

V and J are TRBV4-2 and TRBJ2-5; 7 bases are a match to TRBD1. V trimming: 1 base; J trimming: 2 bases; junction bases outside the gene matches: 10. This CDR3 has 17 residues. CDR1 and CDR2 (germline): LGHNA, YNFKEQ. The CDR3 here is CASSQGGYRGGQETQYF. DNA of the CDR3: TGTGCCAGCAGCCAAGGGGGGTACAGGGGCGGGCAAGAGACCCAGTACTTC.

V usage is TRBV19 and J usage is TRBJ1-5, with TRBD1 as a possible D gene (6 bases). V shed 5 bases and J shed 4 bases, with 9 bases lying between them. The CDR3 is 13 amino acids. Per germline, CDR1 LNHDA and CDR2 SQIVND (reference sequence). CDR3 nucleotide sequence: TGTGCCAGTAGTTGGGGACAAAATCAGCCCCAGCATTTT. Translated: CASSWGQNQPQHF.

This chain links TRBV12-3 or TRBV12-4 with TRBJ1-2; 8 bases match TRBD1. This CDR3 comprises 13 residues. V was clipped by 5 bases and J by 6 bases; unmatched bases: 5. In DNA form, the CDR3 reads TGTGCCAGCAGTAAGACAGGGGCGGATGGCTACACCTTC. Translating it yields CASSKTGADGYTF.

On this clone: Germline is not matched at one junction end, which may reflect a read error. This chain uses TRBV18 with TRBJ1-6; D may be TRBD1 (6 bases). Germline V gene sequence: CDR1 KGHSH, CDR2 LQKENI. The length of the CDR3 is 15 residues. CDR3 in amino acids: CASSTPQGGISPLHF. The CDR3 DNA is TGTGCCAGCTCAACACCACAGGGAGGGATTTCACCCCTCCACTTT.

Only one count was recorded for this clone. This CDR3 is CASSQTSGSIYEQFF. The CDR3 region has the DNA TGTGCCAGCAGCCAGACTAGCGGGAGTATCTATGAGCAGTTCTTC. The gene calls are TRBV27 and TRBJ2-1, with 12 nucleotides matching TRBD2. With V trimmed by 6 bases and J by 8 bases, 8 bases remained unmatched. The CDR3 runs 15 residues. Germline V CDR1 and CDR2: MNHEY, SMNVEV (reference sequence).